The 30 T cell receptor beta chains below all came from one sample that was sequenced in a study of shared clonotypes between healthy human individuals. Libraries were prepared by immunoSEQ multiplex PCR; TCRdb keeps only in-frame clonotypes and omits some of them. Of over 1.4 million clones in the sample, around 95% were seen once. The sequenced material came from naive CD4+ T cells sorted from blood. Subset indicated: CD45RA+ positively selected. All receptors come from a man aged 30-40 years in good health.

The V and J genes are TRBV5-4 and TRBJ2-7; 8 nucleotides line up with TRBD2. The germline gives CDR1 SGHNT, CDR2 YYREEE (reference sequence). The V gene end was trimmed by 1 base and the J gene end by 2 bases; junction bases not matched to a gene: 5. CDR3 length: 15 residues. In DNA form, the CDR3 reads TGTGCCAGCAGCTTGTCGGCGGGGGGCCCCTACGAGCAGTACTTC. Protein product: CASSLSAGGPYEQYF.

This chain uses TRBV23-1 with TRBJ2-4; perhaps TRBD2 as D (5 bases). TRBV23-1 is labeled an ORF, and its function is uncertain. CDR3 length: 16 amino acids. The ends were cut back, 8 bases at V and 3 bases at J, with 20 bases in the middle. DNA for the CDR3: TGCGCCAGCCCCGGGATCCCCCGACGATGCAAAAACATTCAGTACTTC. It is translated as CASPGIPRRCKNIQYF.

CDR3: CASSLARGETQYF. CDR3 nucleotide sequence: TGCGCCAGCAGTCTAGCGCGAGGGGAGACCCAGTACTTC. The chain joins TRBV10-1 to TRBJ2-5; weak D call: TRBD2 (6 bases). The CDR3 spans 13 residues. CDR1 WNHNN and CDR2 SYGVQD come from the germline V gene (reference sequence). V was trimmed by 5 bases and J by 5 bases, leaving 12 bases between them.

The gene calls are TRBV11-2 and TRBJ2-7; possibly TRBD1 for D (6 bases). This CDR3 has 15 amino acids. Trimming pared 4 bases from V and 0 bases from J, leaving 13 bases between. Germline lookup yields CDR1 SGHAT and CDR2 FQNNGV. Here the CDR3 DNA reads TGTGCCAGCAGCTCCCCCGTCAGGGGCTCCTACGAGCAGTACTTC. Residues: CASSSPVRGSYEQYF.

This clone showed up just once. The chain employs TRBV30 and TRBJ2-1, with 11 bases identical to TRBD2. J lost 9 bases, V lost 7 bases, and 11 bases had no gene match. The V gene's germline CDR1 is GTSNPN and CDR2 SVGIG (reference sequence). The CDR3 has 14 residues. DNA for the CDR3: TGTGCCTACCGACTAGCGGGACCGTCGGTTGAGCAGTTCTTC. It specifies CAYRLAGPSVEQFF.

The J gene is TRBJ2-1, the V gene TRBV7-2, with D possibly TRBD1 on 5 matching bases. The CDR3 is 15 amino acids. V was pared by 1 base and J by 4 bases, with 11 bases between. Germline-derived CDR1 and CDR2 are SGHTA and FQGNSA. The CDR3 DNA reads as TGTGCCAGCAGCTTAGTTCAGGGCCAGTACAATGAGCAGTTCTTC. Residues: CASSLVQGQYNEQFF.

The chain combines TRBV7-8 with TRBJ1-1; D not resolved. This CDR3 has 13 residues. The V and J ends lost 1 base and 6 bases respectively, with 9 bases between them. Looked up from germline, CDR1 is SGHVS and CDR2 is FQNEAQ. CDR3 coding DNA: TGTGCCAGCAGCTTAGGGCTAGGGTCTGAAGCTTTCTTT. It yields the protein CASSLGLGSEAFF.

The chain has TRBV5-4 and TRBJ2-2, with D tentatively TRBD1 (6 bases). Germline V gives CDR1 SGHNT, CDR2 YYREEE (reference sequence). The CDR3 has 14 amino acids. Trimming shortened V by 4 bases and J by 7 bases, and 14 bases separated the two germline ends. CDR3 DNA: TGTGCCAGCAGCACGCAGGGGCCCGTCGGGGAGCTGTTTTTT. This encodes CASSTQGPVGELFF.

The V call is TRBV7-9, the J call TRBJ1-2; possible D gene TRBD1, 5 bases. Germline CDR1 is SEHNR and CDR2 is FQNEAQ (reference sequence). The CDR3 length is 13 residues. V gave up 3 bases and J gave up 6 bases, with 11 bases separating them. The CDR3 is CASSFGRDHGYTF. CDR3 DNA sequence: TGTGCCAGCAGCTTTGGCAGGGATCATGGCTACACCTTC.

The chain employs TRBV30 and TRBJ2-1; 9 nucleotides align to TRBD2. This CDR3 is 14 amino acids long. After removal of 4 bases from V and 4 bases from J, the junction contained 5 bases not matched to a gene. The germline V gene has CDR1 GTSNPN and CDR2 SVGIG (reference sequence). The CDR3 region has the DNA TGTGCCTGGACAGGACTAGCGACATACAATGAGCAGTTCTTC. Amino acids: CAWTGLATYNEQFF.

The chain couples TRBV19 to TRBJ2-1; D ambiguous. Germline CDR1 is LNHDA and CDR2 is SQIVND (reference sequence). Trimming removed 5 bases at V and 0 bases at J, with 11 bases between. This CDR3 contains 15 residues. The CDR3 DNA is TGTGCCAGTAGTTTCGCGGTTAGCTCCTACAATGAGCAGTTCTTC. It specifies CASSFAVSSYNEQFF.

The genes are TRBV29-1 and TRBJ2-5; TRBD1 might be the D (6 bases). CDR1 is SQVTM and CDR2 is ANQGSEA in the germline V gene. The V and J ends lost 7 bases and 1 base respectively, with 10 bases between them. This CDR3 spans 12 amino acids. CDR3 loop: CSAHRVQETQYF. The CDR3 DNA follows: TGCAGCGCTCACAGGGTCCAAGAGACCCAGTACTTC.

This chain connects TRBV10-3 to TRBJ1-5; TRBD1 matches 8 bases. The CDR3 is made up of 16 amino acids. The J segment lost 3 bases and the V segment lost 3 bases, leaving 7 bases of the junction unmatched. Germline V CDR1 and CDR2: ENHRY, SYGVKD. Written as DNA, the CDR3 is TGTGCCATCAGTGACCAAGGACAGGGCGACAATCAGCCCCAGCATTTT. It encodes CAISDQGQGDNQPQHF.

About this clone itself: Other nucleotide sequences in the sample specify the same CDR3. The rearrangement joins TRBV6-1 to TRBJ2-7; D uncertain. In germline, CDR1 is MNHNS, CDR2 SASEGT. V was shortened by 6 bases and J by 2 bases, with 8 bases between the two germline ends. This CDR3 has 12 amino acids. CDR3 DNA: TGTGCCAGCAGCGCAACAGCCTACGAGCAGTACTTC. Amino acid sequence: CASSATAYEQYF.

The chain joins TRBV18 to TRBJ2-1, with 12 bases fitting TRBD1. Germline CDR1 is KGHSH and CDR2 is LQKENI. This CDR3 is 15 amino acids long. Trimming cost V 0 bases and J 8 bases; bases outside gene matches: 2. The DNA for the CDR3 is TGTGCCAGCTCACCACCCGGGACAGGGGGCCATGAGCAGTTCTTC. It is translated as CASSPPGTGGHEQFF.

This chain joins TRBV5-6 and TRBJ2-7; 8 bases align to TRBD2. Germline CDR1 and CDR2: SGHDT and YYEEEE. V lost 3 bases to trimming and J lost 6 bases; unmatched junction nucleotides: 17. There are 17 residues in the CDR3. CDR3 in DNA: TGTGCCAGCAGCTCGCAAACCGGGGGGGCCTCACTGATCGAGCAGTACTTC. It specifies CASSSQTGGASLIEQYF.

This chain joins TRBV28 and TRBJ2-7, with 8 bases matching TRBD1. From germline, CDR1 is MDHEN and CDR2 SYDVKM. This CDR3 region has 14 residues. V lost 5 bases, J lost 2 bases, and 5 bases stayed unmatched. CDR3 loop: CASSIGQGTYEQYF. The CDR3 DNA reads TGTGCCAGCAGTATAGGACAGGGTACCTACGAGCAGTACTTC. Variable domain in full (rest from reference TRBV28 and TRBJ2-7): DVKVTQSSRYLVKRTGEKVFLECVQDMDHENMFWYRQDPGLGLRLIYFSYDVKMKEKGDIPEGYSVSREKKERFSLILESASTNQTSMYLCASSIGQGTYEQYFGPGTRLTVT.

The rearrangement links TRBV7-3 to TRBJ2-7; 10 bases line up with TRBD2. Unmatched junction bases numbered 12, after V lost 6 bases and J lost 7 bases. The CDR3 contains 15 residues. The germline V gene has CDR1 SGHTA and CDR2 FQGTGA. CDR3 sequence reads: CASRTQRLAGDEQYF. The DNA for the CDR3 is TGTGCCAGCAGGACTCAGAGGCTAGCGGGAGATGAGCAGTACTTC.

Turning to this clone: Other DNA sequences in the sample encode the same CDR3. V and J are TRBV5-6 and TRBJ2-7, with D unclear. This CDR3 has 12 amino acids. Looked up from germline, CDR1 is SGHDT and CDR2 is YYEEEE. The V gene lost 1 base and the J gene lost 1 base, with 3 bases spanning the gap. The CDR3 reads CASSLLSYEQYF. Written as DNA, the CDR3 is TGTGCCAGCAGCTTGTTGTCCTACGAGCAGTACTTC.

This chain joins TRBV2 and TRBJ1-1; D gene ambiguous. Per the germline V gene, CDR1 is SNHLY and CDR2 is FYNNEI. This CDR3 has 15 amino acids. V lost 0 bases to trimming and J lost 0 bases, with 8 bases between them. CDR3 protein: CASSEAERMNTEAFF. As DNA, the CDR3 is TGTGCCAGCAGTGAAGCGGAACGTATGAACACTGAAGCTTTCTTT.

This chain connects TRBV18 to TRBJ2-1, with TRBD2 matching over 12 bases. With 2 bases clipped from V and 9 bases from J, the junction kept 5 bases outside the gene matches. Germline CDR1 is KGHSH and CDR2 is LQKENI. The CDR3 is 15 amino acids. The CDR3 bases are TGTGCCAGCTCACCAGAACAGACTAGCGGGAGTGAGCAGTTCTTC. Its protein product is CASSPEQTSGSEQFF.

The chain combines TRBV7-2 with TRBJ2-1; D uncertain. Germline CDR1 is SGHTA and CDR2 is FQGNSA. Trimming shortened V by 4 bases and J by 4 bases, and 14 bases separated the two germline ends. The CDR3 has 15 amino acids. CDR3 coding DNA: TGTGCCAGCAGCTCCTACTATCCCGTTTACAATGAGCAGTTCTTC. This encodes CASSSYYPVYNEQFF.

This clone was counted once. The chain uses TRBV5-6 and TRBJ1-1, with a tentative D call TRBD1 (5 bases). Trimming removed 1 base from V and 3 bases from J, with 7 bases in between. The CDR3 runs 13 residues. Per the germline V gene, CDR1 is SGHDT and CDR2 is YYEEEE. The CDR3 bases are TGTGCCAGCAGCTTGTTCAGGGACACTGAAGCTTTCTTT. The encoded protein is CASSLFRDTEAFF.

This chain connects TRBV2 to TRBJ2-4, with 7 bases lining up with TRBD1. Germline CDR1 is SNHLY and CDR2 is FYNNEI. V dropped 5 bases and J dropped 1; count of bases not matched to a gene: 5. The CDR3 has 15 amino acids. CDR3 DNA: TGTGCCAGCAGTAACCAGGGGGAGGCCAAAAACATTCAGTACTTC. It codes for CASSNQGEAKNIQYF.

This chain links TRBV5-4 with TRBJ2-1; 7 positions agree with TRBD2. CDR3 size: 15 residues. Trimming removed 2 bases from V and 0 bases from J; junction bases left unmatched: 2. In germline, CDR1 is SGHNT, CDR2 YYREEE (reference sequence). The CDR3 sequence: CASSFLAVSYNEQFF. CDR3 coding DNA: TGTGCCAGCAGCTTTCTAGCGGTCTCCTACAATGAGCAGTTCTTC.

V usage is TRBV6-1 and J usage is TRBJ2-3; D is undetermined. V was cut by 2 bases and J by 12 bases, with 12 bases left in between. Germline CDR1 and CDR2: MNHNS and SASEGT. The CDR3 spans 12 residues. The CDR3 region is CASSEYLPLQYF. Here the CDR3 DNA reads TGTGCCAGCAGTGAATATCTCCCGCTCCAGTATTTT.

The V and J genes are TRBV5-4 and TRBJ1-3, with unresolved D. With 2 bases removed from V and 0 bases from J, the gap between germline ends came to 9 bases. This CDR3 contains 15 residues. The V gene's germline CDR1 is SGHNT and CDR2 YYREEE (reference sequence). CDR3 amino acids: CASSLWVNSGNTIYF. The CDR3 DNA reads TGTGCCAGCAGCTTATGGGTAAACTCTGGAAACACCATATATTTT.

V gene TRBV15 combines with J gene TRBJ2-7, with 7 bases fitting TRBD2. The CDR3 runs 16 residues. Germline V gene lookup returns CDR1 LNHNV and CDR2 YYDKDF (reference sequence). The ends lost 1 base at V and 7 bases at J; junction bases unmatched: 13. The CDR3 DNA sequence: TGTGCCACCAGCAGAGTTTCGCGGGAGCTCCGTATTGAGCAGTACTTC. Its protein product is CATSRVSRELRIEQYF.

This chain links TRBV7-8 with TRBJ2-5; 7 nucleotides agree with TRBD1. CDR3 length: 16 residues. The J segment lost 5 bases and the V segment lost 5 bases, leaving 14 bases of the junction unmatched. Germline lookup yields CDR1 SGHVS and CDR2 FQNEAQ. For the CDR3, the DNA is TGTGCCAGCAGCACCCGACAGGGCTGGGTAATGGAGACCCAGTACTTC. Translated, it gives CASSTRQGWVMETQYF.

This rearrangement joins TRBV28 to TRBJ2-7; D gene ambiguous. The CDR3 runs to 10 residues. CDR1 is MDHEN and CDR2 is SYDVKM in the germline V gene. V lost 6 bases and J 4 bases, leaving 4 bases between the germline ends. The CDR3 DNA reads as TGTGCCAGCAGAAGGTACGAGCAGTACTTC. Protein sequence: CASRRYEQYF.